The 21 T cell receptor beta chains reported below all come from one sample, sequenced in a study of pediatric ulcerative colitis. TCRdb keeps only in-frame clones here, not all; method: immunoSEQ multiplex PCR. The sample lists about 64,000 clones, 85% to 90% occurring once. The sequenced sample consisted of blood. Receptors were obtained from a boy aged 10-17 years with severe ulcerative colitis.

This sequence joins TRBV27 and TRBJ2-1, with 9 bases identical to TRBD1. The CDR3 length is 16 residues. Germline CDR1 MNHEY, CDR2 SMNVEV (reference sequence). The V segment lost 7 bases and the J segment 2 bases; nucleotides outside the gene matches: 9. In DNA form, the CDR3 reads TGTGCCAGCACTACCCTGGACAGGGGACCCTACAATGAGCAGTTCTTC. Its translation is CASTTLDRGPYNEQFF.

V gene TRBV6-5 combines with J gene TRBJ1-2, with D possibly being TRBD1 (5 bases). The germline V gene has CDR1 MNHEY and CDR2 SVGAGI. Trimming shortened V by 0 bases and J by 4 bases, and 12 bases separated the two germline ends. This CDR3 comprises 15 residues. The CDR3 DNA follows: TGTGCCAGCAGTTACTCGGGAACAGGACTCTATGGCTACACCTTC. Protein product: CASSYSGTGLYGYTF.

The chain combines TRBV7-9 with TRBJ2-7; D unresolved. With 5 bases removed from V and 7 bases from J, the gap between germline ends came to 12 bases. Germline CDR1 reads SEHNR; CDR2 reads FQNEAQ (reference sequence). There are 12 residues in the CDR3. CDR3 nucleotide sequence: TGTGCCAGCAGCCCCCCGGGTAGGGAGCAGTACTTC. It codes for CASSPPGREQYF.

The chain carries TRBV29-1 and TRBJ1-1, with D perhaps matching TRBD1 (5 bases). There are 21 residues in the CDR3. Germline V CDR1 and CDR2: SQVTM, ANQGSEA. Trimming removed 1 base from V and 1 base from J, with 31 bases in between. This CDR3 is CSVEATLEDFQPLRGNTEAFF. The CDR3, as DNA: TGCAGCGTTGAAGCAACACTAGAGGACTTTCAACCCTTGAGGGGGAACACTGAAGCTTTCTTT. Combining the CDR3 with reference TRBV29-1 and TRBJ1-1 gives the whole variable domain SAVISQKPSRDICQRGTSLTIQCQVDSQVTMMFWYRQQPGQSLTLIATANQGSEATYESGFVIDKFPISRPNLTFSTLTVSNMSPEDSSIYLCSVEATLEDFQPLRGNTEAFFGQGTRLTVV.

The gene calls are TRBV29-1 and TRBJ2-7; 9 nucleotides align to TRBD2. The CDR3 runs to 16 residues. CDR1 SQVTM and CDR2 ANQGSEA come from the germline V gene. V gave up 7 bases and J gave up 2 bases; unmatched junction bases: 15. CDR3 in DNA: TGCAGCGCCATACAAATAGCGGGAGTCGGAGCCTACGAGCAGTACTTC. Amino acid sequence: CSAIQIAGVGAYEQYF.

The chain combines TRBV11-2 with TRBJ2-3; 11 bases are a match to TRBD2. Germline loops: CDR1 SGHAT, CDR2 FQNNGV. The CDR3 covers 19 residues. V lost 4 bases to trimming and J lost 0 bases; unmatched junction nucleotides: 12. The CDR3: CASSYPGGLAVTSTDTQYF. CDR3 coding DNA: TGTGCCAGCAGCTACCCCGGGGGACTAGCGGTTACTAGCACAGATACGCAGTATTTT.

The chain links TRBV11-3 to TRBJ2-7; 8 nucleotides agree with TRBD1. J was trimmed by 5 bases and V by 3 bases; bases with no gene match: 6. Germline CDR1 is SGHNT and CDR2 is YENEEA. CDR3 size: 14 residues. CDR3 region: CASSFPDRAHEQYF. CDR3 coding DNA: TGTGCCAGCAGCTTCCCGGACAGGGCCCACGAGCAGTACTTC. The whole variable domain, remainder taken from reference TRBV11-3 and TRBJ2-7, is EAGVVQSPRYKIIEKKQPVAFWCNPISGHNTLYWYLQNLGQGPELLIRYENEEAVDDSQLPKDRFSAERLKGVDSTLKIQPAELGDSAVYLCASSFPDRAHEQYFGPGTRLTVT.

The J gene is TRBJ2-1, the V gene TRBV4-1; 8 bases are a match to TRBD2. Trimming took 2 bases from V and 10 from J; bases not matched to a gene: 7. Germline V gives CDR1 MGHRA, CDR2 YSYEKL. There are 14 residues in the CDR3. Here the CDR3 DNA reads TGCGCCAGCAGCCAATCGTGGGCGGGGGGAGAGCAGTTCTTC. Its translation is CASSQSWAGGEQFF.

The table lists this clone with a few counts. The CDR3 DNA is TGTGCCAGCAGCCGGAAACTCCGGGACATCCTTGAAAAACTGTTTTTT. It specifies CASSRKLRDILEKLFF. The V gene is TRBV4-2, the J gene TRBJ1-4, with D possibly matching TRBD1 (6 bases). CDR1 and CDR2 (germline): LGHNA, YNFKEQ. Trimming took 4 bases from V and 7 from J, leaving 19 bases between them. CDR3 size: 16 residues.

The CDR3 sequence is CASSEEFGYTF. CDR3 DNA sequence: TGTGCCAGCAGTGAAGAGTTCGGCTACACCTTC. The V and J genes are TRBV2 and TRBJ1-2; D gene ambiguous. The CDR3 loop spans 11 amino acids. Germline V lookup: CDR1 SNHLY, CDR2 FYNNEI. The germline V and J ends were trimmed by 1 base and 8 bases, with 5 bases remaining between them.

J is TRBJ1-1 and V is TRBV25-1; TRBD1 matches at 10 bases. CDR1 and CDR2 from the germline V gene are MGHDK and SYGVNS. The J segment lost 5 bases and the V segment lost 4 bases, leaving 7 bases of the junction unmatched. The CDR3 contains 15 residues. CDR3 amino acids: CASSVAPGQGTEAFF. The CDR3 region has the DNA TGTGCCAGCAGTGTTGCCCCGGGACAGGGGACTGAAGCTTTCTTT.

Written as DNA, the CDR3 is TGTGCCTGGAGTCCCGGATACGAGCAGTACTTC. Encoded protein: CAWSPGYEQYF. This rearrangement joins TRBV30 to TRBJ2-7; D not resolved. The CDR3 spans 11 residues. Trimming cost V 2 bases and J 4 bases, with 6 bases left between them. Germline V gene lookup returns CDR1 GTSNPN and CDR2 SVGIG (reference sequence).

The chain couples TRBV15 to TRBJ1-1; tentatively, D is TRBD1 (5 bases). The CDR3 has 14 amino acids. Germline V gene sequence: CDR1 LNHNV, CDR2 YYDKDF (reference sequence). The V end was cut by 5 bases, the J end by 1 base, with 11 bases between. The CDR3 sequence is CATSRGLTNTEAFF. The CDR3 DNA follows: TGTGCCACCAGCCGGGGACTTACGAACACTGAAGCTTTCTTT.

This clone was observed a single time. The CDR3: CASERPGAATGELFF. DNA for the CDR3: TGTGCCAGCGAGCGGCCGGGGGCGGCCACCGGGGAGCTGTTTTTT. The V gene is TRBV25-1, the J gene TRBJ2-2, with D possibly called TRBD1 or TRBD2 (6 bases each). V lost 8 bases and J lost 4, with 17 bases in between. The germline gives CDR1 MGHDK, CDR2 SYGVNS. The CDR3 contains 15 residues.

Here the CDR3 DNA reads TGTGCCAGCAGTGGAAACAGTGAACATTCCTATGGCTACACCTTC. Amino acids: CASSGNSEHSYGYTF. The chain employs TRBV6-5 and TRBJ1-2, with unresolved D. Germline loops: CDR1 MNHEY, CDR2 SVGAGI. The V and J ends lost 5 bases and 4 bases respectively, with 17 bases between them. The CDR3 runs to 15 residues.

V is TRBV9 and J is TRBJ1-1; a possible D gene is TRBD1 (5 bases). Germline V gives CDR1 SGDLS, CDR2 YYNGEE. This CDR3 contains 14 residues. V was shortened by 5 bases and J by 1 base, with 12 bases between the two germline ends. The CDR3 region has the DNA TGTGCCAGCAGTGAGGGACGCACGAACACTGAAGCTTTCTTT. This gives the protein CASSEGRTNTEAFF. The complete variable domain, with remaining parts taken from reference TRBV9 and TRBJ1-1, reads DSGVTQTPKHLITATGQRVTLRCSPRSGDLSVYWYQQSLDQGLQFLIQYYNGEERAKGNILERFSAQQFPDLHSELNLSSLELGDSALYFCASSEGRTNTEAFFGQGTRLTVV.

The rearrangement uses TRBV27 and TRBJ2-5; maybe TRBD2 (6 bases). V lost 2 bases and J lost 5, with 18 bases in between. CDR1 and CDR2 from the germline V gene are MNHEY and SMNVEV (reference sequence). This CDR3 is 16 amino acids long. The CDR3: CASSLRPGVVWETQYF. The CDR3 DNA is TGTGCCAGCAGTTTACGCCCGGGGGTTGTATGGGAGACCCAGTACTTC.

This clone was observed a single time. The chain carries TRBV11-3 and TRBJ2-3; D remains unclear. Germline loops: CDR1 SGHNT, CDR2 YENEEA. The germline V and J ends were trimmed by 6 bases and 3 bases, with 4 bases remaining between them. This CDR3 region has 11 residues. The CDR3 sequence: CASRGTDTQYF. The CDR3 DNA reads TGTGCCAGCAGAGGAACAGATACGCAGTATTTT.

The chain carries TRBV11-2 and TRBJ2-1, with 9 bases identical to TRBD2. J gave up 5 bases and V 5 bases, and 16 bases lay outside the gene matches. Germline lookup yields CDR1 SGHAT and CDR2 FQNNGV. The CDR3 has 18 amino acids. The CDR3 here is CASSRVGVSGSWNNEQFF. Written as DNA, the CDR3 is TGTGCCAGCAGCCGGGTCGGCGTTAGCGGGAGCTGGAACAATGAGCAGTTCTTC.

This clone was counted once. The V gene is TRBV27, the J gene TRBJ2-4; D gene unclear. The germline V gene encodes CDR1 MNHEY and CDR2 SMNVEV (reference sequence). The length of the CDR3 is 15 residues. Trimming pared 3 bases from V and 5 bases from J, leaving 14 bases between. CDR3 region: CASSFSEPNQNIQYF. The DNA for the CDR3 is TGTGCCAGCAGTTTCTCCGAGCCCAACCAAAACATTCAGTACTTC.

The chain combines TRBV7-8 with TRBJ2-7; D call uncertain. The CDR3 is made up of 14 amino acids. V lost 2 bases and J 1 base, leaving 9 bases between the germline ends. The germline gives CDR1 SGHVS, CDR2 FQNEAQ. The DNA of the CDR3 is TGTGCCAGCAGCTTACGACGAGCGTCCTACGAGCAGTACTTC. Its translation: CASSLRRASYEQYF.